This is a list of T cell receptor beta chains from one sample in a study of shared clonotypes between healthy human individuals. Sequencing used immunoSEQ multiplex PCR; TCRdb keeps in-frame clones, though not all of them. The sample has about 2.3 million clones; roughly 93% are singletons. Sequencing was carried out using naive CD4+ T cells from PBMCs. The source of these receptors is a young man in good health. Some clones in this sample may be carry-over from other donors' samples. The CDR3 runs from the conserved cysteine through the conserved F or W. D genes are given only for firm matches. Clone size is not always given. Where it is, it says once, few, many or a class for expanded clones.

j_call,clone_size,v_call,d_call,cdr3_nt,cdr3_aa
TRBJ2-1,.,TRBV6-5,.,TGTGCCAGCAGTAACACGGGGGAGCAGTTCTTC,CASSNTGEQFF
TRBJ2-7,.,TRBV28,.,TGTGCCAGCCGAGCGCGCACAATAACCTACGAGCAGTACTTC,CASRARTITYEQYF
TRBJ2-7,.,TRBV7-8,.,TGTGCCAGCAGCTTAGCGGACTTCCCGTCCTACGAGCAGTACTTC,CASSLADFPSYEQYF
TRBJ1-5,.,TRBV6-1,.,TGTGCCAGCAGTGAAGCGTGGGGATATCAGCCCCAGCATTTT,CASSEAWGYQPQHF
TRBJ2-5,.,TRBV5-1,TRBD2,TGCGCCAGCAGCTTGGGCGGACTAGCGGGAGGGCAAGAGACCCAGTACTTC,CASSLGGLAGGQETQYF
TRBJ2-5,.,TRBV18,TRBD1,TGTGCCAGCTCTTTCACTCGGACAGGGTTGGTGGAGACCCAGTACTTC,CASSFTRTGLVETQYF
TRBJ2-7,.,TRBV6-5,.,TGTGCCACCCAGGGGTCGGGCTACGAGCAGTACTTC,CATQGSGYEQYF
TRBJ1-5,few,TRBV6-5,TRBD1,TGTGCCACCTCTGACAGGGTAGGGAATCAGCCCCAGCATTTT,CATSDRVGNQPQHF
TRBJ2-7,.,TRBV6-5,TRBD1,TGTGCCAGCAGTAGGGACAGGGCAGCCTACGAGCAGTACTTC,CASSRDRAAYEQYF
TRBJ2-5,.,TRBV10-1,.,TGCGCCAGCAGTGAGTCGGCCGCCAGGGAGACCCAGTACTTC,CASSESAARETQYF
TRBJ2-3,.,TRBV6-4,.,TGTGCCAGCAGTGACTCGAGTCCGGGTAGCACAGATACGCAGTATTTT,CASSDSSPGSTDTQYF
TRBJ2-1,.,TRBV27,.,TGTGCCAGCGTCTCCTACAATGAGCAGTTCTTC,CASVSYNEQFF
TRBJ1-1,.,TRBV5-1,TRBD1,TGCGCCAGCAGCTTGTACCCCGGGACAGCCTCTGGGGACACTGAAGCTTTCTTT,CASSLYPGTASGDTEAFF
TRBJ1-5,.,TRBV5-4,.,TGTGCCAGCAGCCGCGGGGGGTTGGATCAGCCCCAGCATTTT,CASSRGGLDQPQHF
TRBJ1-4,.,TRBV2,.,TGTGCCCGGGGGGTCCGCGGTGAAAAACTGTTTTTT,CARGVRGEKLFF
TRBJ2-1,.,TRBV7-9,.,TGTGCCAGCAGCCCCGGGGGATACAATGAGCAGTTCTTC,CASSPGGYNEQFF
TRBJ2-2,.,TRBV5-1,TRBD1,TGCGCCAGCAGCTTGGGTGGGACAGATAACACCGGGGAGCTGTTTTTT,CASSLGGTDNTGELFF
TRBJ2-7,.,TRBV27,.,TGTGCCAGCCTCCCGACAGCGATCTCCTACGAGCAGTACTTC,CASLPTAISYEQYF
TRBJ2-7,.,TRBV7-3,.,TGTGCCAGCGCTTCAGAGCCGGGGGACTACGAGCAGTACTTC,CASASEPGDYEQYF
TRBJ1-2,.,TRBV20-1,.,TGCAGTTCTTGGGTGGAAGGCTACACCTTC,CSSWVEGYTF
TRBJ2-7,.,TRBV7-8,TRBD1,TGTGCCAGCGCGCCCTGGGAGGGACAGGGAAGCGAGCAGTACTTC,CASAPWEGQGSEQYF
TRBJ2-1,.,TRBV6-5,.,TGTGCCAGCAGTTATTCCCGGCACGGTCAAAATGAGCAGTTCTTC,CASSYSRHGQNEQFF
TRBJ2-2,.,TRBV5-1,.,TGCGCCAGCAGCTTGGAAGGAGGGCGGGACACCGGGGAGCTGTTTTTT,CASSLEGGRDTGELFF
TRBJ2-3,.,TRBV9,.,TGTGCCAGCAGCGCAAGCGGAGATAGCACAGATACGCAGTATTTT,CASSASGDSTDTQYF
TRBJ2-6,.,TRBV19,.,TGTGCCAGTACCCTGGCAGGAGCCAACGTCCTGACTTTC,CASTLAGANVLTF
TRBJ1-5,.,TRBV11-2,.,TGTGCCAGCAGCCTAGGTCCGGGGGATCAGCCCCAGCATTTT,CASSLGPGDQPQHF
TRBJ1-1,.,TRBV19,.,TGTGCCAGTAGTGCGACAGTGAACACTGAAGCTTTCTTT,CASSATVNTEAFF
TRBJ2-7,.,TRBV7-2,.,TGTGCCAGCAGCAAAGACAGGTGGTCCTACGAGCAGTACTTC,CASSKDRWSYEQYF
TRBJ2-2,.,TRBV6-6,.,TGTGCCAGCAGTTACCCCGTTAGAACCAGCACCGGGGAGCTGTTTTTT,CASSYPVRTSTGELFF
TRBJ2-5,.,TRBV5-6,.,TGTGCCAGCAGCTTGCTGTCGGGAGCCTCAGAGACCCAGTACTTC,CASSLLSGASETQYF
TRBJ2-7,.,TRBV11-2,.,TGTGCCAGCAGCCCACTTCGCGGGGGCCAATACGAGCAGTACTTC,CASSPLRGGQYEQYF
TRBJ2-7,.,TRBV28,TRBD2,TGTGCCAGCAGTTTGACCGGGAGGGTTGGAGAGCAGTACTTC,CASSLTGRVGEQYF
TRBJ2-5,.,TRBV4-1,TRBD1,TGCGCCAGCAGCCCACCCGGACAGGCACAAGAGACCCAGTACTTC,CASSPPGQAQETQYF
TRBJ2-7,.,TRBV28,TRBD1,TGTGCCAGCAGGTACAGGGGTGGCTACGAGCAGTACTTC,CASRYRGGYEQYF
TRBJ2-3,.,TRBV19,TRBD1,TGTGCCAGTAGTCCCTTCCCCGGACAGGGCGCCACAGATACGCAGTATTTT,CASSPFPGQGATDTQYF
TRBJ1-1,.,TRBV5-1,TRBD1,TGCGCCAGCAGCTGGGGACAGGGGGAGATTGGAGCTTTCTTT,CASSWGQGEIGAFF
TRBJ2-7,once,TRBV28,TRBD2,TGTGCCAGCAGTACTAGAAGGACTAGCGGCTCCTACGAGCAGTACTTC,CASSTRRTSGSYEQYF
TRBJ2-3,.,TRBV30,.,TGTGCCTGGAGCCCTGACAGAGGAGATACGCAGTATTTT,CAWSPDRGDTQYF
TRBJ2-7,.,TRBV9,.,TGTGCCAGCAGCCCAGAGATAAGCTCCTACGAGCAGTACTTC,CASSPEISSYEQYF
TRBJ2-1,.,TRBV10-3,.,TGTGCCATCCGGGAGAATCCTTACAATGAGCAGTTCTTC,CAIRENPYNEQFF
TRBJ2-1,.,TRBV5-4,TRBD2,TGTGCCAGCAGCTTTGGGCTAGCGGGAGTCAGGGAGCAGTTCTTC,CASSFGLAGVREQFF
TRBJ2-6,.,TRBV19,.,TGTGCCAGTAAGGTTGGGTGGCAGTCTGGGGCCAACGTCCTGACTTTC,CASKVGWQSGANVLTF
TRBJ2-5,.,TRBV29-1,.,TGCAGCGTTGTCTGGGAGACCCAGTACTTC,CSVVWETQYF
TRBJ2-1,.,TRBV28,TRBD1,TGTGCCAGCAGTAAACCGGGACAGGACTACAATGAGCAGTTCTTC,CASSKPGQDYNEQFF
TRBJ1-3,.,TRBV9,.,TGTGCCAGCAGCGTAGGAAATGGGCCTAGAAGTTCGGACACCATATATTTT,CASSVGNGPRSSDTIYF
TRBJ1-1,.,TRBV5-1,.,TGCGCCAGCAGCTTGGCCGGGAACACTGAAGCTTTCTTT,CASSLAGNTEAFF
TRBJ1-5,.,TRBV28,.,TGTGCCAGCAGTTATTTTAGCAATCAGCCCCAGCATTTT,CASSYFSNQPQHF
TRBJ2-5,.,TRBV13,.,TGTGCCAGCAGCGCCCTCTGGGGGGAGCGCAGGGAGACCCAGTACTTC,CASSALWGERRETQYF
TRBJ1-2,few,TRBV19,.,TGTGCCAGTAGTATACAGGGCGTCTATGGCTACACCTTC,CASSIQGVYGYTF
TRBJ2-5,.,TRBV18,.,TGTGCCAGCTCACCACCCTCCGAAGAGACCCAGTACTTC,CASSPPSEETQYF